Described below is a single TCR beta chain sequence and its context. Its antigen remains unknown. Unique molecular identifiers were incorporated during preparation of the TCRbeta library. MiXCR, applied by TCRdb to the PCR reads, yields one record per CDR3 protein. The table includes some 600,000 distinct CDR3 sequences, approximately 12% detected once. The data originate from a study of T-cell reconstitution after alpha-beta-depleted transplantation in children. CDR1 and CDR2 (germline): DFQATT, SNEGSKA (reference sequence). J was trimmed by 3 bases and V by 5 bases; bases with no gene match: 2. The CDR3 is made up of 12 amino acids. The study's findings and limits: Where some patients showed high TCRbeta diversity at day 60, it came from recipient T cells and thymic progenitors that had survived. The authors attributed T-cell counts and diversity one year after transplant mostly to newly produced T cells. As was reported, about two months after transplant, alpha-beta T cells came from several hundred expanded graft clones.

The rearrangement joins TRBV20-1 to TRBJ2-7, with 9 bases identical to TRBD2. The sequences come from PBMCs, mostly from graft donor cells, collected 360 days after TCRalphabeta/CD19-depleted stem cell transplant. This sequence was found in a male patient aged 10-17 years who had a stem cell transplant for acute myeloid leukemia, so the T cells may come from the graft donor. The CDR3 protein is CSAAGGIYEQYF. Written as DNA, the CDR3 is TGCAGTGCTGCGGGAGGGATCTACGAGCAGTACTTC.